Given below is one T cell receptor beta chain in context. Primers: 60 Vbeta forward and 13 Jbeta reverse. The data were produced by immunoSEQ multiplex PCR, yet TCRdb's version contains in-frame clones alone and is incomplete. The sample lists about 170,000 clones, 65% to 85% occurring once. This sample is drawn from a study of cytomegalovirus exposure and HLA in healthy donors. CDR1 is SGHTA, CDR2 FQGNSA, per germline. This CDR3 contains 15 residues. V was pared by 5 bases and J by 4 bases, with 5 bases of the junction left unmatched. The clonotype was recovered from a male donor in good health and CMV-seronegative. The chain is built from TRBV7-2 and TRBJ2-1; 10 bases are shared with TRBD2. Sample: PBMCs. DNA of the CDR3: TGTGCCAGCAGCCCTCGGACTAGCGGTTACAATGAGCAGTTCTTC. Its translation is CASSPRTSGYNEQFF.